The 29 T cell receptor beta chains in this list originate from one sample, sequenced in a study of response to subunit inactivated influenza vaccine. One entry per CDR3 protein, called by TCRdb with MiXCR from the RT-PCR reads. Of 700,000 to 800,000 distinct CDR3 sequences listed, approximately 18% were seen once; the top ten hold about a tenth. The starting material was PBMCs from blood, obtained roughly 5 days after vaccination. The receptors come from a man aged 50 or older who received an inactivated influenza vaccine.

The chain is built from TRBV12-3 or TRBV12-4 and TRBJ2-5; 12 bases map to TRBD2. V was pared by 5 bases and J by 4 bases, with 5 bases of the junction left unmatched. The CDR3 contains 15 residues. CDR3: CASSPQTSGGETQYF. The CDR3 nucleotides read TGTGCCAGCAGTCCACAGACTAGCGGGGGAGAGACCCAGTACTTC.

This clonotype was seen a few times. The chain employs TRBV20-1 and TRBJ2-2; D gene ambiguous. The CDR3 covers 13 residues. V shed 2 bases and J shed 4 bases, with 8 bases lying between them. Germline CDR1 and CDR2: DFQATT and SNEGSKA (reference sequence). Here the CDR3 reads CSARPYSTGELFF. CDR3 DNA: TGCAGTGCTAGACCTTACAGCACCGGGGAGCTGTTTTTT.

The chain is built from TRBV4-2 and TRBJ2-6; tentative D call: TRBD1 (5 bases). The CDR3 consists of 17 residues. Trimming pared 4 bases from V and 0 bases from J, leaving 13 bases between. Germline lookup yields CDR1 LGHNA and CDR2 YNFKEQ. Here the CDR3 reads CASSRTGLSSGANVLTF. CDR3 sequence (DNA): TGTGCCAGCAGCCGTACAGGATTAAGCTCTGGGGCCAACGTCCTGACTTTC.

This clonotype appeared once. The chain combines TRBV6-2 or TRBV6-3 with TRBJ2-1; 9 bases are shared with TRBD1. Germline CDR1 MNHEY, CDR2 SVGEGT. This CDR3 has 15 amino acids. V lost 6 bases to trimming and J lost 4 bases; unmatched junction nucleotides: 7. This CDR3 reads CASRLTGGGYNEQFF. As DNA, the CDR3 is TGTGCCAGCAGACTGACAGGGGGAGGTTACAATGAGCAGTTCTTC.

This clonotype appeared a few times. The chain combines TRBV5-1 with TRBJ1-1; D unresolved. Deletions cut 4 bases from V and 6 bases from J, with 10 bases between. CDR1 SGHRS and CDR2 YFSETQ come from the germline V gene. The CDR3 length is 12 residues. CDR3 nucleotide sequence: TGCGCCAGCAGCGACGGTTCCGCTGAAGCTTTCTTT. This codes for CASSDGSAEAFF.

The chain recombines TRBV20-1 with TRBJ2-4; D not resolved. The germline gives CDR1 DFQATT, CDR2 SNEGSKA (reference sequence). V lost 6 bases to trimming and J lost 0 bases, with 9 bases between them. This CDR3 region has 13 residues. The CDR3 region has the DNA TGCAGTGCCCATCCTATAGCCAAAAACATTCAGTACTTC. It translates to CSAHPIAKNIQYF.

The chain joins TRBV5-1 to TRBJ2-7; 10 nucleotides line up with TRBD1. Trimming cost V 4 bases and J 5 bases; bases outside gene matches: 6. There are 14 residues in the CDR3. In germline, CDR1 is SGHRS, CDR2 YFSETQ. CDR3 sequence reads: CASSRGQGFNEQYF. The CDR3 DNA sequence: TGCGCCAGCAGCCGGGGACAGGGGTTTAACGAGCAGTACTTC.

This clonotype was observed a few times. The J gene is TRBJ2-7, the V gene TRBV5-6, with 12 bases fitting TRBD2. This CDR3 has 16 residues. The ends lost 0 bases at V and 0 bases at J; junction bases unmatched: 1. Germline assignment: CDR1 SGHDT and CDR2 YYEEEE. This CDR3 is CASSLVLAGGSYEQYF. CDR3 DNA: TGTGCCAGCAGCTTGGTACTAGCGGGGGGCTCCTACGAGCAGTACTTC. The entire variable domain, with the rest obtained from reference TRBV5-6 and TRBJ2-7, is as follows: DAGVTQSPTHLIKTRGQQVTLRCSPKSGHDTVSWYQQALGQGPQFIFQYYEEEERQRGNFPDRFSGHQFPNYSSELNVNALLLGDSALYLCASSLVLAGGSYEQYFGPGTRLTVT.

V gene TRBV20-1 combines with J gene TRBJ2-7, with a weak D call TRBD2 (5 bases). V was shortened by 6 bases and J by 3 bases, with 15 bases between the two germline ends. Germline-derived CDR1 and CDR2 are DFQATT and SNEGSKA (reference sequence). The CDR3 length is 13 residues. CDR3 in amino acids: CSADNTAGYEQYF. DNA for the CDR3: TGCAGTGCCGATAACACGGCGGGCTACGAGCAGTACTTC.

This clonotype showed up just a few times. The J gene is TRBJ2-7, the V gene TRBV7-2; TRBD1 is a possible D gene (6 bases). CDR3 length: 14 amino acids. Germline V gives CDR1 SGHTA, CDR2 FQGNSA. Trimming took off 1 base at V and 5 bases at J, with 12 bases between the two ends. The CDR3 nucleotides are TGTGCCAGCAGCTTAGATAGGGGGTGGAACGAGCAGTACTTC. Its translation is CASSLDRGWNEQYF. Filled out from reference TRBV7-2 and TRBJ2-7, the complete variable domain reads GAGVSQSPSNKVTEKGKDVELRCDPISGHTALYWYRQSLGQGLEFLIYFQGNSAPDKSGLPSDRFSAERTGGSVSTLTIQRTQQEDSAVYLCASSLDRGWNEQYFGPGTRLTVT.

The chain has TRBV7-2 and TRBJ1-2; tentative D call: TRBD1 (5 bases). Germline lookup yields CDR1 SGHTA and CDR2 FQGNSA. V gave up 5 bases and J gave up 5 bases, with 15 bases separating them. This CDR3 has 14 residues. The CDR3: CASSPRPGRYGYTF. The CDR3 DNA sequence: TGTGCCAGCAGCCCAAGGCCAGGGCGGTATGGCTACACCTTC. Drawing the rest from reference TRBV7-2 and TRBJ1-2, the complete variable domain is GAGVSQSPSNKVTEKGKDVELRCDPISGHTALYWYRQSLGQGLEFLIYFQGNSAPDKSGLPSDRFSAERTGGSVSTLTIQRTQQEDSAVYLCASSPRPGRYGYTFGSGTRLTVV.

The CDR3 is CASSLLLDGFQETQYF. In nucleotides, the CDR3 is TGTGCCAGCAGCCTACTACTGGACGGATTCCAAGAGACCCAGTACTTC. The V and J genes are TRBV6-7 and TRBJ2-5; no definite D call. TRBV6-7 is recorded as an ORF, its role being uncertain. The V gene lost 6 bases and the J gene lost 1 base, with 18 bases spanning the gap. The CDR3 sequence is 16 residues long.

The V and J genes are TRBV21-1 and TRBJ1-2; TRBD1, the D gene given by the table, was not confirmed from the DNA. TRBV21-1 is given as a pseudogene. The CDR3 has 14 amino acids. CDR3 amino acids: CASRGASKDYGYTF. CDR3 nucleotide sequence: TGTGCCAGCAGAGGGGCTTCCAAGGACTATGGCTACACCTTC.

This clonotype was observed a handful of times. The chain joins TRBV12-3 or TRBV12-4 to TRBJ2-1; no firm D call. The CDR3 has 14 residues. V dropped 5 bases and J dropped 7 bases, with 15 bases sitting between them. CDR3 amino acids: CASSPHLGVNEQFF. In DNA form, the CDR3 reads TGTGCCAGCAGTCCCCACCTTGGGGTGAATGAGCAGTTCTTC.

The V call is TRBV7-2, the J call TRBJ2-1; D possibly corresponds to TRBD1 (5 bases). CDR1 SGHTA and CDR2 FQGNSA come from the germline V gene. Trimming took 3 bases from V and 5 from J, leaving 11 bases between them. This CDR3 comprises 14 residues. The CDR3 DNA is TGTGCCAGCAGCTTGGGGCTAAACGACAATGAGCAGTTCTTC. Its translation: CASSLGLNDNEQFF. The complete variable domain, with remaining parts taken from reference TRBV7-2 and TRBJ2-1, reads GAGVSQSPSNKVTEKGKDVELRCDPISGHTALYWYRQSLGQGLEFLIYFQGNSAPDKSGLPSDRFSAERTGGSVSTLTIQRTQQEDSAVYLCASSLGLNDNEQFFGPGTRLTVL.

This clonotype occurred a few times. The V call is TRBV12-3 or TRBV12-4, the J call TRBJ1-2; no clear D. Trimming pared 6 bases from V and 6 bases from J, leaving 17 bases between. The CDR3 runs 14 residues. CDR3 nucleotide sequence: TGTGCCAGCAGCCCTTCTATCCCTCTTCATGGCTACACCTTC. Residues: CASSPSIPLHGYTF.

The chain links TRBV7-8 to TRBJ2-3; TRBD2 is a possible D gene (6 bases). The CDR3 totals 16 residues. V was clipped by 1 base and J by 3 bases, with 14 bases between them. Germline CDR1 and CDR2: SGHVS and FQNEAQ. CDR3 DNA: TGTGCCAGCAGCTTAGGCCCCGGACTACCAACAGATACGCAGTATTTT. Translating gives CASSLGPGLPTDTQYF.

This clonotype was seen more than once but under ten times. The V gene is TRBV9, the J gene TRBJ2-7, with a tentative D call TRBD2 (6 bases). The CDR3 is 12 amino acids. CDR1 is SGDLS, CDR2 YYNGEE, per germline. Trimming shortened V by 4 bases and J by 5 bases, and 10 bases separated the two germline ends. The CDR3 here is CASSPRENEQYF. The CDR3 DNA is TGTGCCAGCAGCCCACGGGAGAACGAGCAGTACTTC.

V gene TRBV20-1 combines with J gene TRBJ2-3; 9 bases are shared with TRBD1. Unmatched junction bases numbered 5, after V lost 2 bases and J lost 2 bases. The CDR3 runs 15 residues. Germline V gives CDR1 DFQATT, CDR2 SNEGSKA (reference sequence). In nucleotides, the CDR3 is TGCAGTGCTAGATCTGGGACAGGGATCACAGATACGCAGTATTTT. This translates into CSARSGTGITDTQYF.

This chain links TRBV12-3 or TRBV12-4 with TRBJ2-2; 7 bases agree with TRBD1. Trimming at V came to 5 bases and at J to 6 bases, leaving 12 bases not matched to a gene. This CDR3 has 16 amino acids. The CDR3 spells CASSPFKGAPAGELFF. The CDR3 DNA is TGTGCCAGCAGTCCTTTTAAGGGGGCGCCAGCCGGGGAGCTGTTTTTT.

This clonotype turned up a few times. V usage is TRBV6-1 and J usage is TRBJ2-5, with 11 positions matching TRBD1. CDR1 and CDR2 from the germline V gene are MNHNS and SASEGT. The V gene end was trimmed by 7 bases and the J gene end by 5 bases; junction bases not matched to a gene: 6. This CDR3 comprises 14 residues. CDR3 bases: TGTGCCAGCAATGGACAGGGGGCTTTCGAGACCCAGTACTTC. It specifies CASNGQGAFETQYF.

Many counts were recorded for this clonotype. The CDR3 bases are TGTGCCAGCAGCTCGACCCGGGACACGCAGTATTTT. Protein sequence: CASSSTRDTQYF. The chain links TRBV7-2 to TRBJ2-3, with D perhaps assigned TRBD1 or TRBD2 (5 bases each). Germline loops: CDR1 SGHTA, CDR2 FQGNSA. Deletions cut 4 bases from V and 9 bases from J, with 11 bases between. The CDR3 spans 12 residues.

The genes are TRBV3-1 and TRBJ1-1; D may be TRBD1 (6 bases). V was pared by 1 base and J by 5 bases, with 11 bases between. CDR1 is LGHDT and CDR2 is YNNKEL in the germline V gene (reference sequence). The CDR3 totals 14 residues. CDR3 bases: TGTGCCAGCAGCCAAGTAGGGGGTACAACTGAAGCTTTCTTT. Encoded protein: CASSQVGGTTEAFF.

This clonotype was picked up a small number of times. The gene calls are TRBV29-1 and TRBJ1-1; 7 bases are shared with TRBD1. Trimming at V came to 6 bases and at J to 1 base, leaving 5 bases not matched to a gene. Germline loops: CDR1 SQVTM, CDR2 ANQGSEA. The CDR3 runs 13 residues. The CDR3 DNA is TGCAGCGTCGCAGGACAGGCGAACACTGAAGCTTTCTTT. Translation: CSVAGQANTEAFF.

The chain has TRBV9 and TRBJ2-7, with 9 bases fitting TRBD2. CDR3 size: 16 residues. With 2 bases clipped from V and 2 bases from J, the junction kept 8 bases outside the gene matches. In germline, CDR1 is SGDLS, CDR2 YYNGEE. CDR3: CASSVSSGASTYEQYF. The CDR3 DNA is TGTGCCAGCAGCGTGTCTAGCGGGGCTTCTACCTACGAGCAGTACTTC.

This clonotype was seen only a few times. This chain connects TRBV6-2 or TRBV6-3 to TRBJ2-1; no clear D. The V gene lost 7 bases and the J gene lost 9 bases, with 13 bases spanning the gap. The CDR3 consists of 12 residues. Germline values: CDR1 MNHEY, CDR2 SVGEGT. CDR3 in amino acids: CASKTPQLEQFF. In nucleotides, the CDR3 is TGTGCCAGCAAGACTCCTCAGCTTGAGCAGTTCTTC.

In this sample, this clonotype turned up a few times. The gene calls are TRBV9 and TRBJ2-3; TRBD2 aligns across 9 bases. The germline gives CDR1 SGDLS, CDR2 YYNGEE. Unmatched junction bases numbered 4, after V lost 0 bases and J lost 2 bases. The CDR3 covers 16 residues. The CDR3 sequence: CASSVGLAGPTDTQYF. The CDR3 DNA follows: TGTGCCAGCAGCGTAGGTCTAGCGGGACCCACAGATACGCAGTATTTT.

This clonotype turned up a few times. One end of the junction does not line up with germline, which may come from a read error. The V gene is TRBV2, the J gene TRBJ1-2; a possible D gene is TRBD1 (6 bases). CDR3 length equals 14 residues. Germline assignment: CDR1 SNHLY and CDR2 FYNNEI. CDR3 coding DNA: TGTGCTAGCACTCAACAGGGTTCTAACTATGGCTACACCTTC. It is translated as CASTQQGSNYGYTF.

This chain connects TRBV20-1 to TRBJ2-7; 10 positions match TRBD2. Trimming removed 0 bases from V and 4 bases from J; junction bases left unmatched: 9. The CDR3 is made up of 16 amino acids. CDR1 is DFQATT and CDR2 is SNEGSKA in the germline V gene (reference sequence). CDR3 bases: TGCAGTGCTAGAGATTCAACTAGCGGGGCGACTTACGAGCAGTACTTC. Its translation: CSARDSTSGATYEQYF.